The clone carrying this TCR beta chain showed up just once. The CDR3 spans 15 residues. Germline-derived CDR1 and CDR2 are KGHSH and LQKENI. Trimming shortened V by 2 bases and J by 8 bases, and 18 bases separated the two germline ends. Clones were sequenced by immunoSEQ multiplex PCR, and TCRdb holds only the in-frame ones, with some missing. The sample lists some 30,000 clones; 80% to 90% were seen once. The sample originates from a study of early stage breast cancer tumors. Sample: blood. This sequence joins TRBV18 and TRBJ1-2, with D possibly being TRBD1 (6 bases). This TCR was sampled from a person in their fifties or sixties with breast cancer. CDR3 nucleotides: TGTGCCAGCTCACCAGGTCGGGGGCTGACGATGGGCTACACCTTC. The encoded protein is CASSPGRGLTMGYTF. The full variable domain, rest sourced from reference TRBV18 and TRBJ1-2, is NAGVMQNPRHLVRRRGQEARLRCSPMKGHSHVYWYRQLPEEGLKFMVYLQKENIIDESGMPKERFSAEFPKEGPSILRIQQVVRGDSAAYFCASSPGRGLTMGYTFGSGTRLTVV.